The present TCR beta chain was sequenced within a study of human T cells and chemical hapten exposure. Time point in this sample: pre-sensitization, week 0. Treatment described: therapeutic diphenylcyclopropenone sensitization with weekly scalp DPC. This CDR3 is built from 11 residues. Germline values: CDR1 SGHTS, CDR2 YDEGEE. V lost 3 bases to trimming and J lost 4 bases, with 5 bases between them. TCRdb called the RACE reads again in MiXCR, with one record for every CDR3 protein. The sample contains 89,000 or so distinct CDR3 sequences, about 9% of which appear only once. The V and J genes are TRBV5-8 and TRBJ2-7; no firm D call. The sequence was collected from a man aged 35 to 55 with alopecia areata. Some clones in this sample may be carry-over from other donors' samples. The source was whole blood, collected in connection with sensitization to the hapten diphenylcyclopropenone (DPC). DNA of the CDR3: TGTGCCAGCAGCTCCGTATACGAGCAGTACTTC. Translated: CASSSVYEQYF.